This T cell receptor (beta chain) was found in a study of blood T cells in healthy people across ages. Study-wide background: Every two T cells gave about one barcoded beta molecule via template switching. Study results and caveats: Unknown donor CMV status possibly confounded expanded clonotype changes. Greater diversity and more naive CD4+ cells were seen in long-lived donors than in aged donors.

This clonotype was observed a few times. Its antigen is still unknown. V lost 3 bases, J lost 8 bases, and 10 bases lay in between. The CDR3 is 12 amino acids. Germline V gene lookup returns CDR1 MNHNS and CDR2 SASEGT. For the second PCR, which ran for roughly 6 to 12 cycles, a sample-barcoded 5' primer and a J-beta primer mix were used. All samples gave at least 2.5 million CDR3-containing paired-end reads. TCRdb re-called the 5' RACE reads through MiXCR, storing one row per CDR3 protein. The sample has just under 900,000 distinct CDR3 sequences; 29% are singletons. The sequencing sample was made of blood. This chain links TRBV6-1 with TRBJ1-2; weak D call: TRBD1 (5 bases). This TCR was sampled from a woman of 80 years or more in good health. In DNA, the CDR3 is TGTGCCAGCAGTGAGGGGGGGATGGGCTACACCTTC. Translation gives CASSEGGMGYTF.